This entry is about one T cell receptor beta chain. This sample stems from a study of CD8+CD57+ T cells in acquired aplastic anemia. Genomic DNA, serving as template, underwent TCR beta VDJ and CDR3 profiling. A single record per CDR3 protein comes from TCRdb applying MiXCR to the reads. The repertoire has about 290,000 distinct CDR3 sequences, under 60% of them found once; the top ten carry around 1.2%. Germline V lookup: CDR1 LNHNV, CDR2 YYDKDF (reference sequence). Trimming took 7 bases from V and 3 from J, leaving 16 bases between them. The CDR3 loop spans 14 amino acids. Sequencing involved patients with CD8+CD57+ cell expansion previously shown by flow cytometry.

The clonotype comes from a human donor with aplastic anemia. The rearrangement links TRBV15 to TRBJ2-7; D might be TRBD2 (6 bases). Sequences were obtained from sorted CD4+, CD8+, or CD8+CD57+ T cells (not recorded which) from PBMCs. The CDR3 DNA follows: TGTGCCACCACCCGGGCGGTTAGCGGCTACGAGCAGTACTTC. It encodes CATTRAVSGYEQYF.